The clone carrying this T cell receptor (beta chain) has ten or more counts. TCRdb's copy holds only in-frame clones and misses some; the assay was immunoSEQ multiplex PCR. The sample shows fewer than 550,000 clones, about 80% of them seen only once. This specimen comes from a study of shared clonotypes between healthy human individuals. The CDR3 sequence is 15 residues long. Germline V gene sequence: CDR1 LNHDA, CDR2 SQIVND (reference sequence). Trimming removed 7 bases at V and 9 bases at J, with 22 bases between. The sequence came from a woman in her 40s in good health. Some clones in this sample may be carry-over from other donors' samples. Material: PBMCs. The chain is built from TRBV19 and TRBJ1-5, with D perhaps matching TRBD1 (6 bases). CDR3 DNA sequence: TGTGCCAGTACTCCTACTGCGGGGGGGCGCGGGCCCCAGCATTTT. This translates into CASTPTAGGRGPQHF.